This T cell receptor beta chain was obtained from a study of response to subunit inactivated influenza vaccine. TCRdb fed the RT-PCR reads into MiXCR, producing one record per CDR3 protein. The sample lists more than 450,000 distinct CDR3 sequences; around 11% were seen once. This clonotype was found a few times. These data were also filed under a second study, of T cells expressing NK-cell markers. Per that paper: TCR beta libraries carry UMIs added by 5'RACE template switching. TCR beta repertoires came from sorted CD3+CD56+NKG2C+, CD3+CD56+NKG2C- and CD3+CD56-NKG2C+ T cells. Sorting was limited to alpha-beta TCR-expressing T cells with an anti-gamma-delta TCR antibody in several experiments. Of the CD8+ T cells in more than five donors, roughly 1.0-7.5% belonged to dominant NKG2C+ clonotypes. Where several donors were concerned, these clonotypes also led the CD3+CD56-NKG2C+ fraction.

The TCR sequence derives from a man aged 50 to 60 who received an inactivated influenza vaccine. Sample: PBMCs from blood, taken on the day of vaccination.

DNA of the CDR3: TGTGCCAGCAGTTTCATCGGGGGAGGCCGAAACACCATATATTTT. Protein: CASSFIGGGRNTIYF. The genes are TRBV28 and TRBJ1-3; D might be TRBD1 (5 bases). The CDR3 covers 15 residues. V was clipped by 3 bases and J by 5 bases, with 14 bases between them. Per the germline V gene, CDR1 is MDHEN and CDR2 is SYDVKM.